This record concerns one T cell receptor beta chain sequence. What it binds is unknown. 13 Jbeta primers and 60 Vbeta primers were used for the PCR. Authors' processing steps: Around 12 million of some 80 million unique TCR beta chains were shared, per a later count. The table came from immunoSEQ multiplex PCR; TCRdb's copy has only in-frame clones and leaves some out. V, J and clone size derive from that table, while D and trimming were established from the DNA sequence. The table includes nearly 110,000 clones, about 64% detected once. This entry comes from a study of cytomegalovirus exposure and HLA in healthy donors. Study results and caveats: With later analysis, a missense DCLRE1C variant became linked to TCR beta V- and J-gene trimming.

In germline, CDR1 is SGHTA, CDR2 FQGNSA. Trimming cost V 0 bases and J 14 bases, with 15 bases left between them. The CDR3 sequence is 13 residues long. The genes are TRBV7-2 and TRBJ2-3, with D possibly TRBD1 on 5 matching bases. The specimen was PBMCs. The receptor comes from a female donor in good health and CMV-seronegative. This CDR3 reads CASSLATTGRGYF. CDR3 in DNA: TGTGCCAGCAGCTTAGCGACAACAGGACGAGGGTATTTT.